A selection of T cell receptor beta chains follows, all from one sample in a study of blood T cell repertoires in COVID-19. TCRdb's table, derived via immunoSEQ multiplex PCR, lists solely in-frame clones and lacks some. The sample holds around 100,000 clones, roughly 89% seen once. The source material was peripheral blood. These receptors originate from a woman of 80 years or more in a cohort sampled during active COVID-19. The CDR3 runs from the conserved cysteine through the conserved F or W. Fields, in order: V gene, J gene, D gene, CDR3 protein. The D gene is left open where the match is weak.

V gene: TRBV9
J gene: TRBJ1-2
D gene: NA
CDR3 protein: CASSVETGYGYTF

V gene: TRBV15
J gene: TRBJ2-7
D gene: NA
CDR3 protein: CATRTSSSYEQYF

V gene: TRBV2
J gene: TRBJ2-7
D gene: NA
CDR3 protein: CASIGSSYEQYF

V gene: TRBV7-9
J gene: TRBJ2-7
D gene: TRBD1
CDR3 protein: CASSLSGTGPHEQYF

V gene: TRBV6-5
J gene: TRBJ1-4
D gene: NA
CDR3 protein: CASSYLGGALNEKLFF

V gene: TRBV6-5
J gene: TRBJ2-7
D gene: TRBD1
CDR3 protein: CASTPSPGQSYEQYF

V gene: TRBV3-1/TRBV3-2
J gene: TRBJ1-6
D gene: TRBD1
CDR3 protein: CASSPDRGGSPLHF

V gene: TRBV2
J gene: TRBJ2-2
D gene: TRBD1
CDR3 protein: CASIIQGGVDTGELFF

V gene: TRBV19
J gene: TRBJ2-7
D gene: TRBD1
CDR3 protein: CASSPQGAFYEQYF

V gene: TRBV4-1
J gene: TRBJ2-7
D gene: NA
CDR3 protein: CASSQILLEDYEQYF

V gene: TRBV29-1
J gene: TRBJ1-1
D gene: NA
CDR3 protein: CSVERTRDLNTEAFF

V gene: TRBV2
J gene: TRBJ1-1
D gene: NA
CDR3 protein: CASRTHMNTEAFF

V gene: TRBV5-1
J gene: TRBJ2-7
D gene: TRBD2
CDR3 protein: CASSILAARGGLREQYF

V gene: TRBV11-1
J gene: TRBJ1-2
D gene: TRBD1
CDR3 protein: CASSRTGVGYTF

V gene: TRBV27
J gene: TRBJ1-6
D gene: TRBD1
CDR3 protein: CASSLATGVGNSPLHF

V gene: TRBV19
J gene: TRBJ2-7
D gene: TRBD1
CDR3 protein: CASTFDRGGTYEQYF

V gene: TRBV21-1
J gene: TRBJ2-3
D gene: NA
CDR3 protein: CASSNRTSTDTQYF

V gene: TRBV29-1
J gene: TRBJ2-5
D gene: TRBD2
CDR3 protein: CSVVIAGETQYF

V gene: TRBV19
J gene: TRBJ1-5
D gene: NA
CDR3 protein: CASSPPQFAYSNQPQHF

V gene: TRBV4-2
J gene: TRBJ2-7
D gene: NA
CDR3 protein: CASSQATTDPEQYF

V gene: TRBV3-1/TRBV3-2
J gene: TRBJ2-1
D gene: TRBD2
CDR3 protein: CASSARGGSSYNEQFF

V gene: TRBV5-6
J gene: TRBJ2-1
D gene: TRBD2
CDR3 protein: CASSLFLAGGRNEQFF